This TCR beta chain was observed in a study of blood T cell repertoires in COVID-19. A Seattle source enrolled patients during active infection and followed them longitudinally. Sequencing used immunoSEQ multiplex PCR; TCRdb keeps in-frame clones, though not all of them. In the table there are approximately 51,000 clones, over 80% of which are singletons. V was cut by 5 bases and J by 5 bases, with 15 bases left in between. The CDR3 is made up of 15 amino acids. Germline CDR1 reads MGHRA; CDR2 reads YSYEKL. Sequencing used peripheral blood. The clonotype originates from a woman aged 80 or over with COVID-19, enrolled during active disease. This rearrangement joins TRBV4-1 to TRBJ1-4; possibly TRBD1 for D (6 bases). This chain's CDR3 is CASSTQGLGNEKLFF. The CDR3 bases are TGCGCCAGCAGCACACAGGGTTTGGGGAATGAAAAACTGTTTTTT.